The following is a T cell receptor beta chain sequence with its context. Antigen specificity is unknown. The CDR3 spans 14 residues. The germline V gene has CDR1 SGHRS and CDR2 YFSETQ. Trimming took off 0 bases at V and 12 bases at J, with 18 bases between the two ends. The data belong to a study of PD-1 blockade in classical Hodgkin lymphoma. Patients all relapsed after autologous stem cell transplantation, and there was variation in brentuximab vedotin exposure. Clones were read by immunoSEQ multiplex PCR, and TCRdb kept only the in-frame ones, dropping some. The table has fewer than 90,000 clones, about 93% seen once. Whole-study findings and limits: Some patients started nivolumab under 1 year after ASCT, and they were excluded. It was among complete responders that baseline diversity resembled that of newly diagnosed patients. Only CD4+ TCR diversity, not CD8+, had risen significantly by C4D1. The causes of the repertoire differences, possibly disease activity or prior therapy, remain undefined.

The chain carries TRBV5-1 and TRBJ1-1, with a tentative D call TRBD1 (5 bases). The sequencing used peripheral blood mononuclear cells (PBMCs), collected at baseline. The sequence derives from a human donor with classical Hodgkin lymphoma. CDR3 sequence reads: CASSLDATVLFSFF. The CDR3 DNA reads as TGCGCCAGCAGCTTGGACGCGACAGTCCTGTTCTCTTTCTTT.